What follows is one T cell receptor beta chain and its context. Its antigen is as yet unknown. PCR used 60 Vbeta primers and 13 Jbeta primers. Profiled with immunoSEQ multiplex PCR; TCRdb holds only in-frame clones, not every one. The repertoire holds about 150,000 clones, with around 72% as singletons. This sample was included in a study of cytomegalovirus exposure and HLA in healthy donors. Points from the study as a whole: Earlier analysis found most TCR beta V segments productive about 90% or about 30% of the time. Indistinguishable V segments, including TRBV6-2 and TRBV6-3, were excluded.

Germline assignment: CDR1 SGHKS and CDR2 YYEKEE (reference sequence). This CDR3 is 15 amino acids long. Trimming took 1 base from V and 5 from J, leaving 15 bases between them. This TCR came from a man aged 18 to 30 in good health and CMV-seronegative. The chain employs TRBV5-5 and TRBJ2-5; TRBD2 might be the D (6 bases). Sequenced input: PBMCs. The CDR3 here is CASSLMAGTWETQYF. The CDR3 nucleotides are TGTGCCAGCAGCTTGATGGCGGGAACATGGGAGACCCAGTACTTC.